This T cell receptor beta chain was sequenced for a study of cytomegalovirus exposure and HLA in healthy donors. Findings and limits, study-wide: In a later analysis, DRB1 alleles had the most associated TCRs; HLA-C alleles the fewest.

As for this clone: What it recognizes is unknown.

The CDR3 is 17 amino acids. V shed 4 bases and J shed 6 bases, with 24 bases lying between them. Germline CDR1 and CDR2: SGHRS and YFSETQ. PCR employed 60 Vbeta and 13 Jbeta primers. TCRdb's table, derived via immunoSEQ multiplex PCR, lists solely in-frame clones and lacks some. The sample contains over 100,000 clones, 50% to 65% of which appear only once. Input material: PBMCs. V gene TRBV5-1 combines with J gene TRBJ2-3; a possible D gene is TRBD1 (8 bases). This TCR was sampled from a man in his forties or fifties in good health and CMV-seropositive. Written as DNA, the CDR3 is TGCGCCAGCAGCCGCAAGGGGGGGGACAGGCTCCCGGATACGCAGTATTTT. Encoded protein: CASSRKGGDRLPDTQYF.